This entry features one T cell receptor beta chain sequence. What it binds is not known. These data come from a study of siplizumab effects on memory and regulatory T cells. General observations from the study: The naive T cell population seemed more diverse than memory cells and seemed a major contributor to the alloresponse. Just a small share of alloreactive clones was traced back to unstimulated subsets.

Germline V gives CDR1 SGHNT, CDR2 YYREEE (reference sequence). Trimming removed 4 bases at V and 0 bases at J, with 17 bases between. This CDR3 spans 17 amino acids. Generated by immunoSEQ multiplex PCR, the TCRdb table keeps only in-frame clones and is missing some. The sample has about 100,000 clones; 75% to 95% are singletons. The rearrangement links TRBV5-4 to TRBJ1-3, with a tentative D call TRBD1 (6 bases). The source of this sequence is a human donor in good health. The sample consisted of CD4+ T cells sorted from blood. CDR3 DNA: TGTGCCAGCAGCCCCGGGGGCGGGGGGGGCTCTGGAAACACCATATATTTT. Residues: CASSPGGGGGSGNTIYF.